This record covers a single T cell receptor beta chain. Here immunoSEQ multiplex PCR was the method, and the copy in TCRdb shows in-frame clones only, minus some. This table holds more than 25,000 clones, approximately 75% found once. Treatment specified: preoperative locoregional IRX-2 cytokine immunotherapy. The CDR3 loop spans 15 amino acids. V was cut by 7 bases and J by 0 bases, with 10 bases left in between. Germline V gene lookup returns CDR1 MNHGY and CDR2 SAAAGT. The sample originates from a study of preoperative IRX-2 immunotherapy in early breast cancer. Here the sequenced sample was lymph node tissue, taken after IRX-2 immunotherapy. V is TRBV6-8 and J is TRBJ2-6; TRBD2 might be the D (5 bases). The source is a human donor with breast cancer. The CDR3: CASTRLRSGANVLTF. The CDR3 DNA is TGTGCCAGCACACGACTACGCTCTGGGGCCAACGTCCTGACTTTC.